What follows is one TCR beta chain and its context. This entry belongs to a study of cytomegalovirus exposure and HLA in healthy donors. PCR was performed using 60 Vbeta and 13 Jbeta primers. Some clones are missing from TCRdb's copy, which holds only in-frame ones; the method was immunoSEQ multiplex PCR. In the table there are about 130,000 clones, about two thirds of which are singletons. Looked up from germline, CDR1 is MNHEY and CDR2 is SMNVEV (reference sequence). This CDR3 is built from 16 residues. J lost 2 bases, V lost 5 bases, and 8 bases had no gene match. Specimen: PBMCs. The rearrangement uses TRBV27 and TRBJ1-1; 10 nucleotides align to TRBD1. The receptor was isolated from a woman aged 60-70 years in good health and CMV-seropositive. CDR3: CASSLRDRGPNTEAFF. CDR3 DNA: TGTGCCAGCAGTCTCCGGGACAGGGGACCAAACACTGAAGCTTTCTTT.